A single sample gave rise to the 25 T cell receptor beta chains below, sequenced in a study of regulatory T cells in long-lasting Graves disease. Researchers made TCR beta libraries by using iRepertoire HTBI primers and running Arm-PCR on CDR3 regions. TCRdb re-called the multiplex PCR reads with MiXCR, one entry per CDR3 protein. The sample records 400,000 or so distinct CDR3 sequences, around 21% being singletons. The time point is: persistent/refractory GD, antithyroid drugs over 5 years with positive TRAb. PBMC-extracted RNA yielded the TCR library. The sample was peripheral blood mononuclear cells (PBMCs), taken when the disease was refractory, from a patient treated with antithyroid drugs. These TCRs come from a female donor with Graves disease.

This clonotype has at least ten counts. The rearrangement joins TRBV27 to TRBJ1-5; tentative D call: TRBD1 (5 bases). Per germline, CDR1 MNHEY and CDR2 SMNVEV (reference sequence). Trimming left V 2 bases short and J 2 bases short, with 10 bases between. The CDR3 has 15 amino acids. In nucleotides, the CDR3 is TGTGCCAGCAGTTTACTGGGGCTGGGCAATCAGCCCCAGCATTTT. The encoded protein is CASSLLGLGNQPQHF.

This clonotype was counted only a few times. J is TRBJ1-1 and V is TRBV2; unclear D gene. The V gene's germline CDR1 is SNHLY and CDR2 FYNNEI. CDR3 length equals 13 residues. Trimming removed 8 bases from V and 1 base from J, with 11 bases in between. DNA for the CDR3: TGTGCCAGCCACGCGGGCCCGAACACTGAAGCTTTCTTT. It codes for CASHAGPNTEAFF.

Turning to this clonotype: Just one base apart from a much larger clone, this may be a read error. The chain combines TRBV6-1 with TRBJ2-7, with TRBD1 matching over 8 bases. Germline CDR1 and CDR2: MNHNS and SASEGT. This CDR3 is 15 amino acids long. The CDR3 protein is CASSVTGTGTYVQYF. CDR3 DNA: TGTGCCAGCAGTGTAACCGGGACAGGCACCTACGTGCAGTACTTC.

A note on this clonotype: This likely stems from a read error, as it lies one base from a far larger clone. The chain uses TRBV2 and TRBJ2-7; D gene ambiguous. V lost 5 bases and J lost 2, with 10 bases in between. Germline lookup yields CDR1 SNHLY and CDR2 FYNNEI. The CDR3 sequence is 13 residues long. CDR3 bases: TGTGCCAGCAGTTCACCCCCCACCTACGAGCAGTACTTC. Amino acids: CASSSPPTYEQYF.

V is TRBV19 and J is TRBJ1-2; D uncertain. Germline V CDR1 and CDR2: LNHDA, SQIVND (reference sequence). Trimming took 1 base from V and 8 from J, leaving 14 bases between them. The CDR3 extends over 14 amino acids. CDR3 nucleotide sequence: TGTGCCAGTAGTATAGTGGGCCCGGCGAGAGGCTACACCTTC. It translates to CASSIVGPARGYTF.

This rearrangement joins TRBV4-2 to TRBJ1-5; D gene ambiguous. Trimming shortened V by 3 bases and J by 2 bases, and 8 bases separated the two germline ends. Germline-derived CDR1 and CDR2 are LGHNA and YNFKEQ. This CDR3 spans 14 amino acids. Here the CDR3 DNA reads TGTGCCAGCAGCCACATGGACGGCAATCAGCCCCAGCATTTT. Its translation: CASSHMDGNQPQHF.

This clonotype has at least ten counts. The CDR3 loop reads CASRRTGDYEQYF. The CDR3 DNA follows: TGTGCCAGCAGGCGGACAGGAGACTACGAGCAGTACTTC. V is TRBV12-3 or TRBV12-4 and J is TRBJ2-7; the match to TRBD1 covers 7 bases. J was trimmed by 3 bases and V by 6 bases; bases with no gene match: 5. The CDR3 runs 13 residues.

This clonotype turned up a few times. This chain uses TRBV27 with TRBJ2-7; D is possibly TRBD1 (6 bases). The CDR3 contains 13 residues. Germline V gene sequence: CDR1 MNHEY, CDR2 SMNVEV (reference sequence). The V and J ends lost 3 bases and 6 bases respectively, with 12 bases between them. CDR3 sequence (DNA): TGTGCCAGCAGTTTTTCCACAGGGAGCGAGCAGTACTTC. Translated: CASSFSTGSEQYF.

This clonotype was detected a few times. A much larger clonotype is one base distant, so this may be a read error. The chain joins TRBV28 to TRBJ1-5; 7 positions match TRBD1. V was pared by 3 bases and J by 3 bases, with 2 bases of the junction left unmatched. This CDR3 is built from 14 residues. Germline V lookup: CDR1 MDHEN, CDR2 SYDVKM. CDR3 region: CASSFTGANQPQHF. The CDR3 nucleotides are TGTGCCAGCAGTTTCACAGGGGCCAATCAGCCCCAGCATTTT.

This clonotype was recorded many times. V gene TRBV29-1 combines with J gene TRBJ1-5; no clear D gene. V was shortened by 1 base and J by 7 bases, with 8 bases between the two germline ends. The length of the CDR3 is 12 residues. Germline V gene lookup returns CDR1 SQVTM and CDR2 ANQGSEA. The CDR3 bases are TGCAGCGTTGAAGTGGCCGGCCAGCCCCAGCATTTT. Its translation: CSVEVAGQPQHF.

This clonotype was picked up a small number of times. The chain uses TRBV19 and TRBJ2-5; 7 bases align to TRBD2. The germline gives CDR1 LNHDA, CDR2 SQIVND (reference sequence). CDR3 length: 13 residues. The V gene end was trimmed by 2 bases and the J gene end by 5 bases; junction bases not matched to a gene: 2. For the CDR3, the DNA is TGTGCCAGTAGTATACAGGGAGGGGAGACCCAGTACTTC. It specifies CASSIQGGETQYF.

The table lists this clonotype with a few counts. The chain couples TRBV19 to TRBJ1-5; 9 bases match TRBD1. The germline V gene encodes CDR1 LNHDA and CDR2 SQIVND (reference sequence). The CDR3 has 15 amino acids. J was trimmed by 9 bases and V by 7 bases; bases with no gene match: 13. The CDR3 DNA is TGTGCCAGTATTCCTACAGGGGGCACTTCCCGGCCCCAGCATTTT. Residues: CASIPTGGTSRPQHF.

This clonotype was counted many times. The chain couples TRBV12-3 or TRBV12-4 to TRBJ2-2, with TRBD2 identical over 14 bases. The trim removed 6 bases at V and 7 bases at J, leaving 4 bases unmatched. The CDR3 has 15 residues. In nucleotides, the CDR3 is TGTGCCAGCAGCTCCGGGACTAGCGGGAGCGGGGAGCTGTTTTTT. The encoded protein is CASSSGTSGSGELFF.

This clonotype was observed at least ten times. This chain joins TRBV3-1 and TRBJ1-1; no clear D gene. V was trimmed by 3 bases and J by 10 bases, leaving 15 bases between them. CDR3 length: 13 amino acids. Germline V gives CDR1 LGHDT, CDR2 YNNKEL (reference sequence). CDR3 bases: TGTGCCAGCAGCCAGTCAGTCGGAGTTCCAGCTTTCTTT. Translated, it gives CASSQSVGVPAFF.

This clonotype was observed a few times. The chain couples TRBV2 to TRBJ2-1; maybe TRBD2 (6 bases). CDR1 is SNHLY and CDR2 is FYNNEI in the germline V gene. The ends were cut back, 6 bases at V and 6 bases at J, with 15 bases in the middle. This CDR3 contains 14 residues. The CDR3 sequence: CASSVGGPGNEQFF. The CDR3 DNA reads TGTGCCAGCAGCGTCGGAGGGCCGGGCAATGAGCAGTTCTTC. Using reference TRBV2 and TRBJ2-1 for the parts outside the CDR3, the full variable domain is EPEVTQTPSHQVTQMGQEVILRCVPISNHLYFYWYRQILGQKVEFLVSFYNNEISEKSEIFDDQFSVERPDGSNFTLKIRSTKLEDSAMYFCASSVGGPGNEQFFGPGTRLTVL.

In its sample, this clonotype was seen a few times. This chain connects TRBV10-3 to TRBJ1-1; D may be TRBD1 (5 bases). Germline V gives CDR1 ENHRY, CDR2 SYGVKD. The CDR3 is 12 amino acids. Trimming took off 4 bases at V and 8 bases at J, with 11 bases between the two ends. The CDR3 bases are TGTGCCATCAGTGGCGGGGGAGAAGAAGCTTTCTTT. Its translation: CAISGGGEEAFF.

The chain recombines TRBV19 with TRBJ1-1; D is unclear. The germline V gene has CDR1 LNHDA and CDR2 SQIVND (reference sequence). The CDR3 extends over 11 amino acids. Trimming cost V 8 bases and J 5 bases, with 9 bases left between them. As DNA, the CDR3 is TGTGCCAGTTTTGTCGGAACTGAAGCTTTCTTT. It yields the protein CASFVGTEAFF.

This chain joins TRBV29-1 and TRBJ2-6; D remains unclear. The germline V gene encodes CDR1 SQVTM and CDR2 ANQGSEA. The V and J ends lost 4 bases and 0 bases respectively, with 4 bases between them. The CDR3 totals 13 residues. This CDR3 is CSVGDSGANVLTF. The CDR3 nucleotides read TGCAGCGTTGGAGACTCTGGGGCCAACGTCCTGACTTTC.

This clonotype appeared many times. This chain uses TRBV6-1 with TRBJ2-5, with D possibly being TRBD1 (5 bases). This CDR3 is built from 11 residues. V was clipped by 10 bases and J by 1 base, with 7 bases between them. In germline, CDR1 is MNHNS, CDR2 SASEGT. DNA for the CDR3: TGTGCCACCACAGGCCAAGAGACCCAGTACTTC. Residues: CATTGQETQYF.

This clonotype was picked up many times. The CDR3, as DNA: TGTGCCAGCAAATCGGACAGTGTGTTTTCACCCCTCCACTTT. Its translation: CASKSDSVFSPLHF. The chain recombines TRBV12-3 or TRBV12-4 with TRBJ1-6, with D maybe TRBD1 (6 bases). The CDR3 is 14 residues long. Trimming stripped 7 bases from V and 9 bases from J, with 16 bases between.

A few counts support this clonotype. The rearrangement joins TRBV25-1 to TRBJ2-7; a possible D gene is TRBD2 (5 bases). The CDR3 loop spans 15 amino acids. Germline V gene sequence: CDR1 MGHDK, CDR2 SYGVNS. V was trimmed by 4 bases and J by 3 bases, leaving 16 bases between them. The CDR3 region is CASSATSGRHYEQYF. The DNA for the CDR3 is TGTGCCAGCAGTGCCACAAGCGGACGTCACTACGAGCAGTACTTC.

This clonotype was detected a few times. One junction end disagrees with the germline gene, perhaps due to a read error. CDR3: CASTPGGDVNTEELFF. For the CDR3, the DNA is TGTGCCAGCACTCCAGGTGGAGACGTAAACACCGAGGAGCTGTTTTTT. The chain employs TRBV6-1 and TRBJ2-2; D is ambiguous. Germline V gene data show CDR1 as MNHNS and CDR2 as SASEGT. The CDR3 has 16 amino acids.

J is TRBJ1-2 and V is TRBV5-6; D remains ambiguous. Germline loops: CDR1 SGHDT, CDR2 YYEEEE. V was trimmed by 2 bases and J by 8 bases, leaving 10 bases between them. This CDR3 region has 12 residues. The CDR3 loop reads CASSLIGRGYTF. CDR3 in DNA: TGTGCCAGCAGCTTAATTGGAAGGGGCTACACCTTC.

This clonotype was detected many times. This sequence joins TRBV12-3 or TRBV12-4 and TRBJ2-2, with 9 bases matching TRBD1. V shed 6 bases, J shed 2 bases, and the junction held 7 bases outside the gene matches. This CDR3 is 16 amino acids long. This CDR3 reads CASRTWTGENTGELFF. CDR3 bases: TGTGCCAGCAGAACCTGGACAGGGGAAAACACCGGGGAGCTGTTTTTT.

This clonotype showed up just once. A much larger clone lies a single base off, so this may be a read error. The conserved phenylalanine or tryptophan is not found at the CDR3 terminus, so this likely reflects a read error. CDR3 residues: CASRGTGRDTEAFS. CDR3 DNA: TGTGCCAGCAGAGGTACAGGGAGGGACACTGAAGCTTTCTCT. The chain couples TRBV12-3 or TRBV12-4 to TRBJ1-1; D may be TRBD1 (6 bases). The CDR3 runs 14 residues. Deletions cut 6 bases from V and 3 bases from J, with 14 bases between.